Listed below are T cell receptor beta chains from one sample, sequenced in a study of CD8 T cells in ankylosing spondylitis. TCRdb called the 5' RACE reads again in MiXCR, with one record for every CDR3 protein. Among 100,000 to 150,000 distinct CDR3 sequences listed, 6% to 8.5% were seen once. The specimen sequenced was blood, either unsorted or a sorted T cell fraction (not recorded which). Receptor source: a male donor with ankylosing spondylitis or in good health (not recorded which). Each CDR3 is given with its conserved first and last residue. D genes are given only for firm matches. Some rows mark clone size as missing; the rest say once, few, many or name a class of expanded clone.

d_gene,j_gene,v_gene,abundance,CDR3nt,CDR3aa
.,TRBJ2-7,TRBV5-6,.,TGTGCCATGAGCCCGGGGATAAGGGTTGAGCAGTACTTC,CAMSPGIRVEQYF
.,TRBJ2-1,TRBV6-2/TRBV6-3,.,TGTGCCAGCAGTTACTCGGACTTTCACAATGAGCAGTTCTTC,CASSYSDFHNEQFF
TRBD1,TRBJ2-7,TRBV20-1,many,TGCAGTGCAGCCGGGACAGGGGGCCCGAGGAGCTCCTACGAGCAGTACTTC,CSAAGTGGPRSSYEQYF
.,TRBJ2-2,TRBV20-1,many,TGCAGTGCTAGAGATTCAGCGGCAGCGAGTTACACCGGGGAGCTGTTTTTT,CSARDSAAASYTGELFF
.,TRBJ1-2,TRBV7-2,few,TGTGCCAGCAGCTTAGGGCGGCTTCCCTATGGCTACACCTTC,CASSLGRLPYGYTF
.,TRBJ1-1,TRBV5-1,many,TGCGCCAGCAGCTTGTTGCCGACCGTGGGAAACACTGAAGCTTTCTTT,CASSLLPTVGNTEAFF
.,TRBJ2-5,TRBV20-1,many,TGCAGTGCTAGAGATCCGACAAAAAAGCGAGAGACCCAGTACTTC,CSARDPTKKRETQYF
.,TRBJ1-5,TRBV19,many,TGTGCCAGTGACACGGGGGACGGCAATCAGCCCCAGCATTTT,CASDTGDGNQPQHF
.,TRBJ2-3,TRBV5-1,many,TGCGCCAGCAGCGCTCGGGATAGGGGGGGCACAGATACGCAGTATTTT,CASSARDRGGTDTQYF
.,TRBJ1-2,TRBV3-1,many,TGTGCCAGCAGCCGGACATCCGGGACGGATGGCTACACCTTC,CASSRTSGTDGYTF
.,TRBJ1-3,TRBV5-1,few,TGCGCCAGCAGCTTGGAGGCAGTCGGAAACACCATATATTTT,CASSLEAVGNTIYF
TRBD1,TRBJ1-2,TRBV20-1,many,TGCAGTGCTAGAGATCGGACAGGAGCTAACTATGGCTACACCTTC,CSARDRTGANYGYTF
TRBD1,TRBJ1-1,TRBV12-3/TRBV12-4,many,TGTGCCAGCAGTCCCACAGGGGGGGTATCGAACACTGAAGCTTTCTTT,CASSPTGGVSNTEAFF
TRBD2,TRBJ2-3,TRBV10-3,many,TGTGCCATCAGTGAAGAGCGGGGGGGCACAGATACGCAGTATTTT,CAISEERGGTDTQYF
TRBD2,TRBJ2-1,TRBV5-5,many,TGTGCCAGCAGCGCTGCAGTCATCGCGGGGGATTACAATGAGCAGTTCTTC,CASSAAVIAGDYNEQFF
.,TRBJ2-7,TRBV14,.,TGTGCCAGCAGCCGCGCGGGAACTGGCGAGCAGTACTTC,CASSRAGTGEQYF
.,TRBJ1-5,TRBV2,many,TGTGCCAGCAGGGACGGGTTTAATCAGCCCCAGCATTTT,CASRDGFNQPQHF
.,TRBJ2-6,TRBV20-1,many,TGCAGTGCTAGAGATCTACGGGCAGGGGCCAACGTCCTGACTTTC,CSARDLRAGANVLTF
TRBD1,TRBJ2-1,TRBV27,.,TGTGCCAGCAGTTTAATTAGCCGGGACAGGTTATACAATGAGCAGTTCTTC,CASSLISRDRLYNEQFF
.,TRBJ2-1,TRBV20-1,many,TGCAGTGCTCACCAGAAGTCTGAGCAGTTCTTC,CSAHQKSEQFF
.,TRBJ2-2,TRBV5-1,many,TGCGCCAGCAGCTTGTGGCAGGGCGGGACCGGGGAGCTGTTTTTT,CASSLWQGGTGELFF
.,TRBJ1-3,TRBV5-1,many,TGCGCCAGCAGCTTAAGTGCCTCTGGAAACACCATATATTTT,CASSLSASGNTIYF
.,TRBJ2-7,TRBV10-3,many,TGTGCCATGCGGACTGCCTTGGACTACGAGCAGTACTTC,CAMRTALDYEQYF
.,TRBJ1-1,TRBV6-6,few,TGTGCCAGCAGGTCCGAGGGTACTGAAGCTTTCTTT,CASRSEGTEAFF
.,TRBJ2-3,TRBV29-1,many,TGCAGCGTTGCAGCGGCAGGCACAGATACGCAGTATTTT,CSVAAAGTDTQYF
TRBD1,TRBJ2-7,TRBV5-1,many,TGCGCCAGCAGCTTGGGGGACAGTAACGAGCAGTACTTC,CASSLGDSNEQYF
TRBD1,TRBJ1-4,TRBV19,many,TGTGCCAGTAGGACACCGGGACAGGGGGCGCCTAATGAAAAACTGTTTTTT,CASRTPGQGAPNEKLFF
TRBD1,TRBJ2-3,TRBV5-1,many,TGCGCCAGCAGCCCTGAGGGACAGAGCACAGATACGCAGTATTTT,CASSPEGQSTDTQYF
.,TRBJ2-1,TRBV11-2,many,TGTGCCAGCAGCCCCCCCAGCAATGAGCAGTTCTTC,CASSPPSNEQFF
.,TRBJ2-1,TRBV25-1,many,TGTGCCAGCAGTTCAGTAGGGGTCAATGAGCAGTTCTTC,CASSSVGVNEQFF
.,TRBJ2-7,TRBV5-1,many,TGCGCCAGCAGCATTCAAATTGGGGAGCCCTACGAGCAGTACTTC,CASSIQIGEPYEQYF
TRBD2,TRBJ2-2,TRBV20-1,many,TGCAGTGCTAGAGATAGCTTAAAGCGGGGGGTTGACGGGGAGCTGTTTTTT,CSARDSLKRGVDGELFF
.,TRBJ2-7,TRBV20-1,many,TGCAGTGCTACGCAGGCCCTGTTCGACGAGCAGTACTTC,CSATQALFDEQYF
.,TRBJ2-3,TRBV9,many,TGTGCCAGCAGCGTAGGGGGGGCGTTTCCAGATACGCAGTATTTT,CASSVGGAFPDTQYF
TRBD1,TRBJ2-2,TRBV7-3,many,TGTGCCAGCAGCTCCACAGGGGGAAGGGGCGGGGAGCTGTTTTTT,CASSSTGGRGGELFF
.,TRBJ2-6,TRBV20-1,many,TGCAGTGCTAGACCGGGACGGATCTCTGGGGCCAACGTCCTGACTTTC,CSARPGRISGANVLTF
TRBD2,TRBJ2-1,TRBV7-3,many,TGTGCCAGCAGCTTGTCGGGGAGGGGCACCTACAATGAGCAGTTCTTC,CASSLSGRGTYNEQFF
.,TRBJ2-7,TRBV2,many,TGTGCCAGCAGTGTCCGGAAACAGGGATACGAGCAGTACTTC,CASSVRKQGYEQYF
.,TRBJ1-5,TRBV24-1,many,TGTGCCACCAGTGATCATCGGGGTCTGTGGCTTGATCAGCCCCAGCATTTT,CATSDHRGLWLDQPQHF
.,TRBJ2-5,TRBV18,many,TGTGCCAGCTCACCAGTGGGATCTCAAGAGACCCAGTACTTC,CASSPVGSQETQYF
.,TRBJ1-1,TRBV20-1,few,TGCAGTGCTAGCTCTAAAGCTTTCTTT,CSASSKAFF
.,TRBJ2-2,TRBV7-6,.,TGTGCCAGCAGCTCCCGACAGGTTACGCCCGGGGAGCTGTTTTTT,CASSSRQVTPGELFF
.,TRBJ2-2,TRBV5-1,many,TGCGCCAGCACGCGGGGGAACACCGGGGAGCTGTTTTTT,CASTRGNTGELFF
TRBD1,TRBJ2-1,TRBV5-1,many,TGCGCCAGCAGCTTTCAGGGGGACGGCAATGAGCAGTTCTTC,CASSFQGDGNEQFF
TRBD1,TRBJ1-3,TRBV11-2,many,TGTGCCAGCAGCTTAGAAGGGACAGCTATTACTCTCGGAAACACCATATATTTT,CASSLEGTAITLGNTIYF
TRBD2,TRBJ2-3,TRBV12-3/TRBV12-4,few,TGTGCCAGCAGTTCTAGCGGGCGAATCACAGATACGCAGTATTTT,CASSSSGRITDTQYF
TRBD1,TRBJ1-6,TRBV4-2,many,TGTGCCAGCAGCACCCCGACAGGGGATTTTTATTCACCCCTCCACTTT,CASSTPTGDFYSPLHF
.,TRBJ2-4,TRBV28,many,TGTGCCAGCAGTTCCCACACCAGGGGCCACATTCAGTACTTC,CASSSHTRGHIQYF
TRBD2,TRBJ2-7,TRBV5-1,.,TGCGCCAGCAGCCCTTCCACTAGCGGGAGTTCCTACGAGCAGTACTTC,CASSPSTSGSSYEQYF
.,TRBJ1-1,TRBV5-1,many,TGCGCCAGCAGCTTTTTTTCCAGGGGAAACACTGAAGCTTTCTTT,CASSFFSRGNTEAFF
.,TRBJ1-5,TRBV6-1,many,TGTGCCAGCAGTACAGCGGACAACCATAGCAATCAGCCCCAGCATTTT,CASSTADNHSNQPQHF
.,TRBJ2-1,TRBV28,many,TGTGCCAGCAGTTCGGGGGCGAGAAATGAGCAGTTCTTC,CASSSGARNEQFF
.,TRBJ1-1,TRBV7-2,few,TGTGCCAGCAGCAAGATACGGGGCACTGAAGCTTTCTTT,CASSKIRGTEAFF
.,TRBJ2-2,TRBV20-1,many,TGCAGTGCTGGGACATCCGCCGGGGAGCTGTTTTTT,CSAGTSAGELFF
TRBD2,TRBJ2-3,TRBV20-1,many,TGCAGTGCTCGGGGGGGACTAGCGGGAAGCACAGATACGCAGTATTTT,CSARGGLAGSTDTQYF